The clone carrying this TCR beta chain has a handful of counts. What it recognizes is unknown. The length of the CDR3 is 14 residues. Trimming took 7 bases from V and 7 from J; bases not matched to a gene: 6. The data were obtained in a study of identical twins. Each donor was a healthy Caucasian. Unique molecular identifiers were present on cDNA, and template switching added a universal primer site. MiXCR was run by TCRdb on the 5' RACE reads, yielding one entry per CDR3 protein. The sample shows 300,000 to 400,000 distinct CDR3 sequences, 8.5% to 10% of them seen only once. Study outcomes and limitations: Interpretation of the results relied on cross-sectional statistical analysis and not on following the same donors. Twins' surplus sharing was weaker for beta out-of-frame sequences.

The J gene is TRBJ2-1, the V gene TRBV12-3 or TRBV12-4; 11 nucleotides match TRBD2. The receptor was derived from a woman between 45 and 60 years old in good health. Sequencing was done on a sample of naive T cells sorted from blood. CDR3 sequence (DNA): TGTGCCAGCAAAAATAGCGGGAGGGCGAATGAGCAGTTCTTC. Translating gives CASKNSGRANEQFF.